This section outlines one T cell receptor beta chain sequence together with its context. The antigen is undetermined. This record comes from a study of cytomegalovirus exposure and HLA in healthy donors. General study findings and limits: Most TCR beta V segments were productive about 90% or about 30% of the time in an earlier analysis. Later analysis indicated greater clonal expansion among HLA-associated TCR beta chains than among equally common other chains.

Primers: 60 Vbeta forward and 13 Jbeta reverse. Some clones are missing from TCRdb's copy, which holds only in-frame ones; the method was immunoSEQ multiplex PCR. This sample's clone table lists over 45,000 clones. The material sequenced was PBMCs. The receptor was isolated from a woman aged 18-30 years in good health and CMV-seronegative.

CDR3 sequence: CASSLQSLAGGGGDTQYF. CDR3 nucleotide sequence: TGTGCCAGCAGCTTACAGTCACTAGCGGGAGGAGGAGGGGATACGCAGTATTTT. The rearrangement uses TRBV7-3 and TRBJ2-3; 12 bases align to TRBD2. CDR1 and CDR2 from the germline V gene are SGHTA and FQGTGA. The CDR3 has 18 residues. V lost 2 bases and J lost 6; bases outside the gene matches: 12.